These 9 T cell receptor beta chains share one sample of origin, sequenced in a study of shared clonotypes between healthy human individuals. Naive CD8 isolation took CD45RO-negative cells positively selected for CCR7 and excluded terminally differentiated effector memory CD45RA+ cells. Some clones are missing from TCRdb's copy, which holds only in-frame ones; the method was immunoSEQ multiplex PCR. The sample shows around 2.1 million clones, around 93% of them seen only once. The material sequenced was naive CD8+ T cells from PBMCs. These receptors originate from a young man in good health. Some clones in this sample may be carry-over from other donors' samples.

The rearrangement links TRBV29-1 to TRBJ1-2; D possibly corresponds to TRBD1 (5 bases). The CDR3 contains 11 residues. Deletions cut 6 bases from V and 13 bases from J, with 18 bases between. The V gene's germline CDR1 is SQVTM and CDR2 ANQGSEA. CDR3 residues: CSVPRDLKLTF. In DNA, the CDR3 is TGCAGCGTGCCCAGGGACCTGAAGCTCACCTTC.

CDR3 DNA sequence: TGTGCCAGCAGCCCCTTCCTCTCCTACAATGAGCAGTTCTTC. This gives the protein CASSPFLSYNEQFF. The rearrangement links TRBV7-9 to TRBJ2-1; D gene ambiguous. Trimming pared 5 bases from V and 0 bases from J, leaving 8 bases between. CDR3 length: 14 amino acids. Germline CDR1 SEHNR, CDR2 FQNEAQ (reference sequence). Drawing the rest from reference TRBV7-9 and TRBJ2-1, the complete variable domain is DTGVSQNPRHKITKRGQNVTFRCDPISEHNRLYWYRQTLGQGPEFLTYFQNEAQLEKSRLLSDRFSAERPKGSFSTLEIQRTEQGDSAMYLCASSPFLSYNEQFFGPGTRLTVL.

This clone has a handful of counts. This chain uses TRBV28 with TRBJ2-5, with D maybe TRBD1 (6 bases). This CDR3 is built from 16 residues. Germline loops: CDR1 MDHEN, CDR2 SYDVKM. The V end lost 5 bases, the J end lost 0 bases, and 16 bases lay between the germline ends. CDR3 protein: CASSAGLGGHQETQYF. DNA of the CDR3: TGTGCCAGCAGTGCCGGTCTAGGGGGACACCAAGAGACCCAGTACTTC.

The chain recombines TRBV29-1 with TRBJ2-7; 7 positions match TRBD1. Germline V gene lookup returns CDR1 SQVTM and CDR2 ANQGSEA. CDR3 length: 13 amino acids. The junction had 3 bases not matched to a gene; V was cut back by 3 bases and J by 1 base. The DNA of the CDR3 is TGCAGCGTTGAGGGGGACAGATCCTACGAGCAGTACTTC. Protein product: CSVEGDRSYEQYF.

The chain couples TRBV18 to TRBJ2-7, with a tentative D call TRBD2 (6 bases). V was cut by 2 bases and J by 6 bases, with 29 bases left in between. Germline loops: CDR1 KGHSH, CDR2 LQKENI. The CDR3 consists of 19 residues. The CDR3 DNA sequence: TGTGCCAGCTCACCATCCAGAGGGGTGTTAGCGGAGATCTCTGGCGAGCAGTACTTC. This codes for CASSPSRGVLAEISGEQYF.

The V call is TRBV7-3, the J call TRBJ2-3; 10 bases map to TRBD1. The CDR3 has 15 residues. The trim removed 5 bases at V and 4 bases at J, leaving 6 bases unmatched. Germline loops: CDR1 SGHTA, CDR2 FQGTGA. The CDR3 DNA sequence: TGTGCCAGCAGCCCCGGGACAGGGGTTTCAGATACGCAGTATTTT. It encodes CASSPGTGVSDTQYF. The whole variable domain, filled in from reference TRBV7-3 and TRBJ2-3, reads GAGVSQTPSNKVTEKGKYVELRCDPISGHTALYWYRQSLGQGPEFLIYFQGTGAADDSGLPNDRFFAVRPEGSVSTLKIQRTERGDSAVYLCASSPGTGVSDTQYFGPGTRLTVL.

The chain uses TRBV2 and TRBJ2-3; D not certain. This CDR3 has 15 residues. The germline gives CDR1 SNHLY, CDR2 FYNNEI. Trimming took 2 bases from V and 0 from J, leaving 9 bases between them. CDR3 coding DNA: TGTGCCAGCAGTGAATGGGAATCTAGCACAGATACGCAGTATTTT. Amino acid sequence: CASSEWESSTDTQYF. The full variable domain, its missing parts supplied by reference TRBV2 and TRBJ2-3, is EPEVTQTPSHQVTQMGQEVILRCVPISNHLYFYWYRQILGQKVEFLVSFYNNEISEKSEIFDDQFSVERPDGSNFTLKIRSTKLEDSAMYFCASSEWESSTDTQYFGPGTRLTVL.

V is TRBV9 and J is TRBJ2-3; 11 positions match TRBD1. Germline-derived CDR1 and CDR2 are SGDLS and YYNGEE. This CDR3 has 17 residues. The V segment lost 4 bases and the J segment 2 bases; nucleotides outside the gene matches: 9. Written as DNA, the CDR3 is TGTGCCAGCAGCAGAGGACAGGGGGCTTTTCCCACAGATACGCAGTATTTT. Its protein product is CASSRGQGAFPTDTQYF. The variable domain in full, completed from reference TRBV9 and TRBJ2-3, reads DSGVTQTPKHLITATGQRVTLRCSPRSGDLSVYWYQQSLDQGLQFLIQYYNGEERAKGNILERFSAQQFPDLHSELNLSSLELGDSALYFCASSRGQGAFPTDTQYFGPGTRLTVL.

The chain is built from TRBV10-3 and TRBJ2-7; the D call may be TRBD1 or TRBD2 (5 bases each). This CDR3 is 12 amino acids long. Trimming stripped 8 bases from V and 3 bases from J, with 11 bases between. The germline gives CDR1 ENHRY, CDR2 SYGVKD. The CDR3 is CAISGTHYEQYF. CDR3 DNA sequence: TGTGCCATCTCCGGGACCCACTACGAGCAGTACTTC.